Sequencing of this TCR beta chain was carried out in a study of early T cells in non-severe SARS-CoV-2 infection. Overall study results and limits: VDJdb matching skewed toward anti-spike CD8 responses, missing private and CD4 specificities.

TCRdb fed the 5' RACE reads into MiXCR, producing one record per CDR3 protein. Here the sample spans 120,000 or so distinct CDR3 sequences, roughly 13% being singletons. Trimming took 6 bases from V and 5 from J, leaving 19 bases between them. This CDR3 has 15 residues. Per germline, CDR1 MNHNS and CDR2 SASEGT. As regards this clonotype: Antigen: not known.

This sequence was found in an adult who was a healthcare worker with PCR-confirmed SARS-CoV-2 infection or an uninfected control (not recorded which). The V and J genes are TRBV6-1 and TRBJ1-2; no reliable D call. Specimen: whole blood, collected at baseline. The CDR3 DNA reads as TGTGCCAGCAGCGCTAATCCTGGTGGAGCTTATGGCTACACCTTC. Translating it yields CASSANPGGAYGYTF.